Here is one T cell receptor (beta chain) with its context. This entry is derived from a study of PD-L1 blockade in urothelial cancer. Across the study: It was at 3 weeks (second dose) and 6 weeks after treatment start that blood was analyzed.

As for time point: pretreatment peripheral blood. Patients' urothelial carcinoma was locally advanced or metastatic. Libraries were prepared by immunoSEQ multiplex PCR; TCRdb keeps only in-frame clonotypes and omits some of them. The sample shows around 100,000 clones, around 87% of them seen only once. Source: PBMCs, taken around atezolizumab (anti-PD-L1) treatment. This clonotype originated in a man aged 60 to 69 with urothelial cancer.

The CDR3 reads CASRDTGRAAGELFF. CDR3 nucleotide sequence: TGTGCCAGCAGAGACACAGGGAGGGCGGCCGGGGAGCTGTTTTTT. The chain recombines TRBV11-2 with TRBJ2-2; perhaps TRBD2 as D (7 bases). There are 15 residues in the CDR3. The germline V gene has CDR1 SGHAT and CDR2 FQNNGV. Trimming took off 6 bases at V and 6 bases at J, with 17 bases between the two ends.